These 6 T cell receptor beta chains originate from one sample sequenced in a study of immune heterogeneity within non-small cell lung tumors. Amplification of TCR beta CDR3 was performed by multiplex PCR with 32 V and 13 J primers. TCRdb independently ran MiXCR on the multiplex PCR reads; one entry per CDR3 protein. Altogether 2,800 or so distinct CDR3 sequences are present, about 45% being singletons, with the ten largest covering around 8.2%. The template for each sample was 600 to 650 ng of genomic DNA, which had been extracted from bulk tumor tissue. Several spatially distant biopsies were obtained per primary tumor intraoperatively. Each patient presented with untreated, newly diagnosed non-small cell lung cancer and received curative surgery. The sequenced sample consisted of lung tumor tissue. The receptors here all came from a woman aged 55 to 70 with non-small cell lung cancer.

Relative to its sample, this clonotype is large. The J gene is TRBJ1-6, the V gene TRBV2; D gene unclear. The V end was cut by 3 bases, the J end by 6 bases, with 9 bases between. Germline-derived CDR1 and CDR2 are SNHLY and FYNNEI. The CDR3 is 14 amino acids. CDR3 sequence (DNA): TGTGCCAGCAGTGACAGACTACTTAATTCACCCCTCCACTTT. It specifies CASSDRLLNSPLHF.

V usage is TRBV20-1 and J usage is TRBJ1-5; D remains ambiguous. The germline gives CDR1 DFQATT, CDR2 SNEGSKA (reference sequence). The ends were cut back, 6 bases at V and 5 bases at J, with 14 bases in the middle. The CDR3 totals 13 residues. CDR3 sequence: CSAEDGEDQPQHF. The CDR3 coding sequence is TGCAGTGCCGAGGACGGGGAGGATCAGCCCCAGCATTTT.

Within the sample, this clonotype is large. The rearrangement uses TRBV12-3 or TRBV12-4 and TRBJ2-2, with 12 bases that match TRBD2. The CDR3 consists of 19 residues. The V gene end was trimmed by 4 bases and the J gene end by 0 bases; junction bases not matched to a gene: 9. The CDR3 here is CASSYLTGLAGANTGELFF. CDR3 nucleotides: TGTGCCAGCAGTTACCTAACGGGACTAGCGGGCGCGAACACCGGGGAGCTGTTTTTT.

The chain has TRBV3-1 and TRBJ1-5; 7 bases line up with TRBD1. This CDR3 has 15 amino acids. V dropped 2 bases and J dropped 2; count of bases not matched to a gene: 3. Germline V gene data show CDR1 as LGHDT and CDR2 as YNNKEL (reference sequence). CDR3 nucleotide sequence: TGTGCCAGCAGCCAAAGTACAGGGGGCAATCAGCCCCAGCATTTT. Translating gives CASSQSTGGNQPQHF.

V usage is TRBV7-9 and J usage is TRBJ1-5, with a tentative D call TRBD1 (5 bases). V was shortened by 3 bases and J by 6 bases, with 15 bases between the two germline ends. Germline CDR1 is SEHNR and CDR2 is FQNEAQ (reference sequence). The CDR3 extends over 15 amino acids. CDR3 coding DNA: TGTGCCAGCAGCTTGGGAGGGGCGCAAGGTCAGCCCCAGCATTTT. This gives the protein CASSLGGAQGQPQHF.

Within the sample, this clonotype is large. This chain connects TRBV6-1 to TRBJ2-7, with 8 bases that match TRBD1. Germline CDR1 and CDR2: MNHNS and SASEGT. After removal of 5 bases from V and 5 bases from J, the junction contained 11 bases not matched to a gene. This CDR3 is 15 amino acids long. CDR3 nucleotide sequence: TGTGCCAGCAGTTTAACAGGACAGGGTATACACGAGCAGTACTTC. Its protein product is CASSLTGQGIHEQYF.